The 15 T cell receptor beta chains below were found in one sample sequenced in a study of early T cells in non-severe SARS-CoV-2 infection. TCRdb analysed the 5' RACE reads with MiXCR anew, one entry per CDR3 protein. The sample consists of about 43,000 distinct CDR3 sequences, roughly 10% of them appearing once. Sequencing was done on a sample of whole blood. These TCRs come from an adult who was a healthcare worker with PCR-confirmed SARS-CoV-2 infection or an uninfected control (not recorded which).

This clonotype has a handful of counts. The rearrangement uses TRBV7-6 and TRBJ2-2; maybe TRBD1 (8 bases). Germline assignment: CDR1 SGHVS and CDR2 FNYEAQ. V was clipped by 5 bases and J by 6 bases, with 19 bases between them. This CDR3 is built from 16 residues. CDR3: CASSPPGGQEAGELFF. CDR3 DNA: TGTGCCAGCAGCCCTCCGGGGGGACAGGAGGCCGGGGAGCTGTTTTTT.

The CDR3 nucleotides read TGTGCCAGCAGCTCCCCGCGCGGGGAGCAAGAGACCCAGTACTTC. It translates to CASSSPRGEQETQYF. The V gene is TRBV7-6, the J gene TRBJ2-5, with D possibly matching TRBD2 (6 bases). Germline CDR1 reads SGHVS; CDR2 reads FNYEAQ. V shed 4 bases and J shed 2 bases, with 14 bases lying between them. The CDR3 contains 15 residues.

This clonotype occurred many times. The rearrangement links TRBV12-3 or TRBV12-4 to TRBJ2-1, with TRBD2 matching 8 bases. J was trimmed by 0 bases and V by 7 bases; bases with no gene match: 14. The CDR3 loop spans 18 amino acids. The CDR3 reads CASNPSAGGSSSYNEQFF. CDR3 DNA: TGTGCCAGCAACCCTTCTGCGGGGGGCTCTAGCTCCTACAATGAGCAGTTCTTC.

At least ten counts were recorded for this clonotype. J is TRBJ1-3 and V is TRBV2; 7 bases map to TRBD1. The J segment lost 0 bases and the V segment lost 6 bases, leaving 14 bases of the junction unmatched. CDR1 and CDR2 from the germline V gene are SNHLY and FYNNEI. The CDR3 has 18 amino acids. In DNA, the CDR3 is TGTGCCAGCAGGTGGACAGGCGGGGCTCCGGGCTCTGGAAACACCATATATTTT. Amino acid sequence: CASRWTGGAPGSGNTIYF.

This clonotype was found many times. J is TRBJ2-5 and V is TRBV3-1; TRBD1 matches at 9 bases. The germline V gene encodes CDR1 LGHDT and CDR2 YNNKEL (reference sequence). This CDR3 contains 16 residues. Trimming took 2 bases from V and 1 from J; bases not matched to a gene: 5. The CDR3 loop is CASSQRTGAPQETQYF. The CDR3 coding sequence is TGTGCCAGCAGCCAACGGACAGGGGCCCCCCAAGAGACCCAGTACTTC.

The table lists this clonotype with many counts. The chain is built from TRBV11-2 and TRBJ2-3; TRBD2 agrees at 9 bases. In germline, CDR1 is SGHAT, CDR2 FQNNGV. The CDR3 length is 15 residues. V lost 1 base and J lost 4; bases outside the gene matches: 3. The CDR3 bases are TGTGCCAGCAGCTTAGGGGCGGGGGGGCCAGATACGCAGTATTTT. Amino acids: CASSLGAGGPDTQYF.

This clonotype was detected ten times or more. This rearrangement joins TRBV4-2 to TRBJ2-7; unclear D gene. This CDR3 has 19 amino acids. Trimming left V 3 bases short and J 0 bases short, with 24 bases between. From germline, CDR1 is LGHNA and CDR2 YNFKEQ. The CDR3 DNA sequence: TGTGCCAGCAGCCAGTCTACCCCAACCCGTTCTATGTTCTCCTACGAGCAGTACTTC. This codes for CASSQSTPTRSMFSYEQYF.

Remarks on this clonotype: One base away lies a much larger clone, so this may be a sequencing read error. CDR3: CVSSLVGTNAYEQYF. In DNA form, the CDR3 reads TGCGTCAGCAGCTTAGTTGGGACAAACGCCTACGAGCAGTACTTC. The chain employs TRBV5-1 and TRBJ2-7; tentative D call: TRBD1 (6 bases). The CDR3 covers 15 residues. Germline lookup yields CDR1 SGHRS and CDR2 YFSETQ.

This sequence joins TRBV2 and TRBJ2-2, with D hard to call. Trimming shortened V by 7 bases and J by 7 bases, and 13 bases separated the two germline ends. CDR3 size: 13 residues. The germline CDR1 and CDR2 sequences are SNHLY and FYNNEI. The CDR3 is CASTPDHIGELFF. The CDR3 DNA follows: TGTGCCAGCACTCCAGACCACATCGGGGAGCTGTTTTTT. Drawing the rest from reference TRBV2 and TRBJ2-2, the complete variable domain is EPEVTQTPSHQVTQMGQEVILRCVPISNHLYFYWYRQILGQKVEFLVSFYNNEISEKSEIFDDQFSVERPDGSNFTLKIRSTKLEDSAMYFCASTPDHIGELFFGEGSRLTVL.

This clonotype was counted at least ten times. This chain uses TRBV3-1 with TRBJ2-3, with 10 bases lining up with TRBD1. Trimming cost V 4 bases and J 5 bases; bases outside gene matches: 9. The germline V gene has CDR1 LGHDT and CDR2 YNNKEL (reference sequence). CDR3 length: 16 residues. CDR3: CASSPTLDRGLDTQYF. In DNA form, the CDR3 reads TGTGCCAGCAGCCCCACCCTGGACAGGGGGTTAGATACGCAGTATTTT.

Many counts were recorded for this clonotype. This chain links TRBV12-3 or TRBV12-4 with TRBJ1-5; D gene uncertain. The CDR3 covers 14 residues. V was clipped by 1 base and J by 0 bases, with 4 bases between them. This CDR3 is CASSLVGSNQPQHF. As DNA, the CDR3 is TGTGCCAGCAGTTTAGTAGGTAGCAATCAGCCCCAGCATTTT.

This clonotype was seen a handful of times. This rearrangement joins TRBV19 to TRBJ2-7; no firm D call. CDR1 LNHDA and CDR2 SQIVND come from the germline V gene (reference sequence). V lost 5 bases, J lost 7 bases, and 12 bases lay in between. The CDR3 has 12 amino acids. CDR3 sequence reads: CASSLDRDEQYF. As DNA, the CDR3 is TGTGCCAGTAGTCTGGACCGAGATGAGCAGTACTTC.

The gene calls are TRBV5-6 and TRBJ2-7; 8 nucleotides line up with TRBD1. The germline gives CDR1 SGHDT, CDR2 YYEEEE. The trim removed 3 bases at V and 0 bases at J, leaving 5 bases unmatched. CDR3 length: 15 amino acids. As DNA, the CDR3 is TGTGCCAGCAGCTCAAGGGACAGGCCCTCCTACGAGCAGTACTTC. Amino acid sequence: CASSSRDRPSYEQYF.

This clonotype occurred a few times. The rearrangement uses TRBV7-3 and TRBJ2-3, with TRBD1 as a possible D gene (6 bases). The germline V gene has CDR1 SGHTA and CDR2 FQGTGA. The CDR3 sequence is 15 residues long. V lost 6 bases and J 2 bases, leaving 15 bases between the germline ends. CDR3: CASSQNGQLTDTQYF. Written as DNA, the CDR3 is TGTGCCAGCAGTCAGAACGGACAGCTCACAGATACGCAGTATTTT.

This clonotype was counted many times. The chain combines TRBV18 with TRBJ2-2; 8 bases are a match to TRBD1. Germline assignment: CDR1 KGHSH and CDR2 LQKENI. This CDR3 spans 15 amino acids. V shed 5 bases and J 4 bases; nucleotides not matched to a gene: 6. The CDR3 sequence: CASSERQGTTGELFF. Written as DNA, the CDR3 is TGTGCCAGCTCAGAGAGACAGGGGACCACCGGGGAGCTGTTTTTT.